These 22 T cell receptor beta chains were sequenced from one sample in a study of shared clonotypes between healthy human individuals. CD45RO-negative CD8 cells positively selected for CCR7 made up the naive population, which excluded terminally differentiated effector memory CD45RA+ cells. The method was immunoSEQ multiplex PCR; TCRdb's version includes in-frame clones alone and lacks a portion of them. The sample holds 1.5 million to 2.5 million clones, about 95% seen once. The sequenced material came from naive CD8+ T cells sorted from blood. All receptors come from a man in his late teens or twenties in good health.

The chain joins TRBV27 to TRBJ1-1; 7 bases fit TRBD1. The CDR3 is 14 amino acids. Germline V gene sequence: CDR1 MNHEY, CDR2 SMNVEV (reference sequence). With V trimmed by 4 bases and J by 3 bases, 5 bases remained unmatched. The CDR3 reads CASSSIDRDTEAFF. As DNA, the CDR3 is TGTGCCAGCAGTTCAATAGACAGGGACACTGAAGCTTTCTTT.

Concerning this clone itself: In the same sample, other DNA sequences code for this CDR3. The rearrangement joins TRBV11-2 to TRBJ1-2; TRBD1 matches at 7 bases. From germline, CDR1 is SGHAT and CDR2 FQNNGV. CDR3 size: 14 residues. V shed 1 base and J 4 bases; nucleotides not matched to a gene: 3. The CDR3 DNA follows: TGTGCCAGCAGCTTAGTAGGGGGCAGCTATGGCTACACCTTC. This translates into CASSLVGGSYGYTF.

In this sample, this clone turned up once. V is TRBV10-2 and J is TRBJ1-5; no clear D. Deletions cut 8 bases from V and 4 bases from J, with 12 bases between. From germline, CDR1 is WSHSY and CDR2 SAAADI. This CDR3 region has 13 residues. DNA of the CDR3: TGCGCCAGCGGCCCATACAGTAATCAGCCCCAGCATTTT. This gives the protein CASGPYSNQPQHF.

This sequence joins TRBV6-5 and TRBJ2-7, with a tentative D call TRBD1 (5 bases). The V and J ends lost 4 bases and 4 bases respectively, with 11 bases between them. This CDR3 contains 13 residues. Per the germline V gene, CDR1 is MNHEY and CDR2 is SVGAGI. In nucleotides, the CDR3 is TGTGCCAGCAGTTTCCTCAAGGGGTACGAGCAGTACTTC. Translating gives CASSFLKGYEQYF.

The chain carries TRBV9 and TRBJ1-3, with D tentatively TRBD1 (6 bases). Germline CDR1 SGDLS, CDR2 YYNGEE. This CDR3 comprises 14 residues. Trimming took off 2 bases at V and 8 bases at J, with 14 bases between the two ends. This chain's CDR3 is CASSVRGSGDTIYF. In DNA, the CDR3 is TGTGCCAGCAGCGTCAGGGGCTCTGGGGACACCATATATTTT. Looking up the rest from reference TRBV9 and TRBJ1-3 gives the full variable domain: DSGVTQTPKHLITATGQRVTLRCSPRSGDLSVYWYQQSLDQGLQFLIQYYNGEERAKGNILERFSAQQFPDLHSELNLSSLELGDSALYFCASSVRGSGDTIYFGEGSWLTVV.

This chain joins TRBV15 and TRBJ2-2, with 12 bases aligning to TRBD2. Germline CDR1 LNHNV, CDR2 YYDKDF (reference sequence). The CDR3 consists of 20 residues. The junction had 16 bases not matched to a gene; V was cut back by 5 bases and J by 3 bases. The chain's CDR3 is CATSGTPGLAGSVDTGELFF. CDR3 bases: TGTGCCACCAGCGGAACTCCGGGACTAGCGGGTAGTGTTGACACCGGGGAGCTGTTTTTT.

J is TRBJ1-3 and V is TRBV27, with D maybe TRBD1 (6 bases). V lost 6 bases and J 0 bases, leaving 21 bases between the germline ends. Germline CDR1 is MNHEY and CDR2 is SMNVEV (reference sequence). This CDR3 spans 18 amino acids. The CDR3: CASSPLRGALHSGNTIYF. DNA of the CDR3: TGTGCCAGCAGCCCTCTCCGGGGGGCCCTACACTCTGGAAACACCATATATTTT.

The chain links TRBV30 to TRBJ1-2; D is undetermined. Germline CDR1 GTSNPN, CDR2 SVGIG (reference sequence). V was trimmed by 0 bases and J by 6 bases, leaving 14 bases between them. The CDR3 contains 14 residues. This chain's CDR3 is CAWSVLSNVDGYTF. The CDR3 region has the DNA TGTGCCTGGAGTGTACTAAGTAATGTGGATGGCTACACCTTC.

The chain couples TRBV5-6 to TRBJ1-1; no firm D call. V was trimmed by 1 base and J by 5 bases, leaving 18 bases between them. The CDR3 sequence is 16 residues long. CDR1 SGHDT and CDR2 YYEEEE come from the germline V gene. The CDR3 coding sequence is TGTGCCAGCAGCTTGACACCGTCGGTTTCGAGGACTGAAGCTTTCTTT. Encoded protein: CASSLTPSVSRTEAFF.

V and J are TRBV27 and TRBJ1-3, with D uncertain. Looked up from germline, CDR1 is MNHEY and CDR2 is SMNVEV (reference sequence). There are 14 residues in the CDR3. Between the trimmed V and J ends, which lost 11 bases and 0 bases, there was a span of 14 bases. This CDR3 is CAPHLGRSGNTIYF. The CDR3 DNA is TGTGCCCCCCATCTTGGGCGCTCTGGAAACACCATATATTTT.

The chain has TRBV10-2 and TRBJ2-7, with 8 positions matching TRBD2. V was clipped by 6 bases and J by 2 bases; unmatched bases: 6. The CDR3 has 14 amino acids. Germline V lookup: CDR1 WSHSY, CDR2 SAAADI. The CDR3 bases are TGCGCCAGCAGCCTAGGACTAGCCACCTACGAGCAGTACTTC. Amino acid sequence: CASSLGLATYEQYF.

The chain combines TRBV7-9 with TRBJ2-3, with 8 bases lining up with TRBD2. CDR1 is SEHNR and CDR2 is FQNEAQ in the germline V gene (reference sequence). The trim removed 5 bases at V and 3 bases at J, leaving 10 bases unmatched. CDR3 length: 16 amino acids. The CDR3 reads CASSPPSGLLTDTQYF. The CDR3 DNA reads as TGTGCCAGCAGCCCCCCTAGCGGGCTATTGACAGATACGCAGTATTTT.

This chain uses TRBV7-3 with TRBJ2-1; 8 bases line up with TRBD2. Germline CDR1 reads SGHTA; CDR2 reads FQGTGA. J was trimmed by 10 bases and V by 5 bases; bases with no gene match: 7. This CDR3 has 13 residues. CDR3 sequence (DNA): TGTGCCAGCAGCCCATGGGGCGGGGGGGAGCAGTTCTTC. Its translation is CASSPWGGGEQFF.

This clone was counted a single time. V usage is TRBV4-1 and J usage is TRBJ2-7, with 9 bases aligning to TRBD2. Germline V gene lookup returns CDR1 MGHRA and CDR2 YSYEKL. The CDR3 spans 16 residues. V shed 0 bases, J shed 0 bases, and the junction held 3 bases outside the gene matches. The chain's CDR3 is CASSQESSGASYEQYF. CDR3 nucleotide sequence: TGCGCCAGCAGCCAAGAGTCTAGCGGGGCCTCCTACGAGCAGTACTTC.

The chain carries TRBV6-5 and TRBJ1-1; D might be TRBD1 (5 bases). Germline V gene sequence: CDR1 MNHEY, CDR2 SVGAGI. CDR3 size: 15 residues. Trimming stripped 2 bases from V and 6 bases from J, with 16 bases between. CDR3 residues: CASSYGPTSGPEAFF. As DNA, the CDR3 is TGTGCCAGCAGTTACGGGCCGACCTCGGGACCTGAAGCTTTCTTT.

The chain has TRBV4-1 and TRBJ2-3; D may be TRBD1 or TRBD2 (5 bases each). V lost 2 bases and J lost 3, with 21 bases in between. The CDR3 has 18 residues. Per germline, CDR1 MGHRA and CDR2 YSYEKL. The CDR3 nucleotides read TGCGCCAGCAGCCAACCCTCAGGGCCCCCGGAGGAGACAGATACGCAGTATTTT. Translation gives CASSQPSGPPEETDTQYF.

The chain combines TRBV16 with TRBJ1-1, with D unclear. The CDR3 length is 11 residues. With 2 bases removed from V and 3 bases from J, the gap between germline ends came to 1 base. CDR1 and CDR2 (germline): KGHSY, FQNENV. The CDR3 loop is CASSQHTEAFF. The CDR3, as DNA: TGTGCCAGCAGCCAACACACTGAAGCTTTCTTT.

The V gene is TRBV29-1, the J gene TRBJ2-1, with 9 bases matching TRBD1. Germline V gene data show CDR1 as SQVTM and CDR2 as ANQGSEA. Trimming removed 3 bases from V and 4 bases from J; junction bases left unmatched: 4. The CDR3 consists of 14 residues. CDR3 coding DNA: TGCAGCGTTGATGGGACAGGGACTTACAATGAGCAGTTCTTC. This codes for CSVDGTGTYNEQFF.

The chain combines TRBV5-5 with TRBJ2-7, with D possibly called TRBD1 or TRBD2 (5 bases each). Germline assignment: CDR1 SGHKS and CDR2 YYEKEE (reference sequence). CDR3 size: 15 residues. V was trimmed by 0 bases and J by 3 bases, leaving 13 bases between them. CDR3 bases: TGTGCCAGCAGCTTGGTCCCAGGGAGCGGCTACGAGCAGTACTTC. Translating gives CASSLVPGSGYEQYF.

The chain combines TRBV6-5 with TRBJ2-7; a weak D match, TRBD1 (5 bases). Germline CDR1 and CDR2: MNHEY and SVGAGI. The CDR3 extends over 15 amino acids. Deletions cut 3 bases from V and 1 base from J, with 13 bases between. The CDR3 nucleotides read TGTGCCAGCAGTTATTTCCCCAGGGCTTCCTACGAGCAGTACTTC. This encodes CASSYFPRASYEQYF.

The V and J genes are TRBV7-9 and TRBJ1-2; a weak D match, TRBD1 (6 bases). This CDR3 spans 15 amino acids. CDR1 is SEHNR, CDR2 FQNEAQ, per germline (reference sequence). V lost 1 base and J 2 bases, leaving 11 bases between the germline ends. The CDR3 reads CASSLDREVNYGYTF. The CDR3 DNA follows: TGTGCCAGCAGCTTAGACAGGGAGGTAAACTATGGCTACACCTTC. Combining the CDR3 with reference TRBV7-9 and TRBJ1-2 gives the whole variable domain DTGVSQNPRHKITKRGQNVTFRCDPISEHNRLYWYRQTLGQGPEFLTYFQNEAQLEKSRLLSDRFSAERPKGSFSTLEIQRTEQGDSAMYLCASSLDREVNYGYTFGSGTRLTVV.

The chain has TRBV27 and TRBJ1-1, with 7 bases identical to TRBD1. Germline V gene data show CDR1 as MNHEY and CDR2 as SMNVEV (reference sequence). This CDR3 has 12 residues. The ends lost 3 bases at V and 12 bases at J; junction bases unmatched: 7. CDR3 in amino acids: CASSFGDSVTFF. The CDR3 DNA reads TGTGCCAGCAGTTTCGGGGACAGTGTAACTTTCTTT.